Presented here are 4 T cell receptor beta chains from one specimen sequenced in a study of shared clonotypes between healthy human individuals. TCRdb's table, derived via immunoSEQ multiplex PCR, lists solely in-frame clones and lacks some. The sample shows 470,000 or so clones, approximately 81% of them seen only once. Sequences were obtained from PBMCs. The receptor set was obtained from a woman in her thirties or forties in good health. Some clones in this sample may be carry-over from other donors' samples.

The J gene is TRBJ2-3, the V gene TRBV6-4; 11 nucleotides match TRBD1. CDR3 length equals 16 residues. Per germline, CDR1 MRHNA and CDR2 SNTAGT. Trimming cost V 8 bases and J 4 bases; bases outside gene matches: 11. The CDR3 is CASAQTPGQGADTQYF. CDR3 nucleotides: TGTGCCAGCGCACAAACACCGGGACAGGGGGCAGATACGCAGTATTTT.

The V call is TRBV10-3, the J call TRBJ2-2; D is possibly TRBD1 or TRBD2 (6 bases each). Germline CDR1 ENHRY, CDR2 SYGVKD. Deletions cut 3 bases from V and 3 bases from J, with 11 bases between. This CDR3 spans 15 amino acids. The CDR3 region has the DNA TGTGCCATCAGTGATGGGGGGCCGGACACCGGGGAGCTGTTTTTT. Protein sequence: CAISDGGPDTGELFF.

The chain has TRBV19 and TRBJ2-1, with D possibly TRBD1 on 5 matching bases. CDR3 length: 12 residues. Trimming left V 4 bases short and J 9 bases short, with 10 bases between. Germline V gene data show CDR1 as LNHDA and CDR2 as SQIVND (reference sequence). CDR3 sequence: CASSTTRAEQFF. For the CDR3, the DNA is TGTGCCAGTAGTACCACCAGGGCTGAGCAGTTCTTC. The full variable domain, completed using reference TRBV19 and TRBJ2-1, is DGGITQSPKYLFRKEGQNVTLSCEQNLNHDAMYWYRQDPGQGLRLIYYSQIVNDFQKGDIAEGYSVSREKKESFPLTVTSAQKNPTAFYLCASSTTRAEQFFGPGTRLTVL.

The chain combines TRBV19 with TRBJ1-4; D is possibly TRBD1 (5 bases). Germline CDR1 LNHDA, CDR2 SQIVND (reference sequence). The CDR3 length is 15 residues. Trimming took 3 bases from V and 4 from J, leaving 12 bases between them. CDR3 protein: CASSIIGGNNEKLFF. CDR3 nucleotide sequence: TGTGCCAGTAGTATCATTGGGGGAAATAATGAAAAACTGTTTTTT.